This TCR beta chain was obtained from a study of T-cell memory formation after mild COVID-19. Study-level background: Largely, TCR clusters stayed within a single donor.

Study observations and caveats: Clonal second-wave expansions that peaked on day 37 had unconfirmed SARS-CoV-2 specificity. Memory from before infection featured some responding clones, which suggests cross-reactive memory joined.

CDR1 KGHDR and CDR2 SFDVKD come from the germline V gene. The V and J ends lost 2 bases and 7 bases respectively, with 23 bases between them. The CDR3 is 18 amino acids. 5'RACE primed from the constant segment yielded TCR alpha and TCR beta cDNA libraries bearing sample barcodes and UMIs. TCRdb re-analysed the 5' RACE reads in MiXCR, keeping a single row per CDR3 protein. The top ten clones hold 41% of a sample with about 82,000 distinct CDR3 sequences, 10% to 15% of them seen once. This clonotype was seen a handful of times. Its antigen is still unknown. This sequence joins TRBV24-1 and TRBJ1-5, with a possible D match to TRBD1 (5 bases). The TCR sequence derives from a man aged 18-30 years who had mild COVID-19 (a few samples of this study predate the infection). Cell type and time point are not known. The specimen was PBMCs or a T cell subset sorted from them (not recorded which). The CDR3 DNA follows: TGTGCCACCAGTGATTGGGGGAATACGCCCTACTATCGACAGCCCCAGCATTTT. Protein: CATSDWGNTPYYRQPQHF.